These 19 T cell receptor beta chains originate from one sample sequenced in a study of beta chain features in type 1 diabetes. Reverse transcription of all isolated RNA meant that expressed TCRB transcripts were sequenced. Libraries were prepared by immunoSEQ multiplex PCR; TCRdb keeps only in-frame clonotypes and omits some of them. The table lists 55,000 to 80,000 clones, roughly half of them singletons. Their antigens are not known. General study findings and limits: Type 1 diabetes patients showed a moderate but significant shortening of TCRB CDR3s in all four CD4+ subsets.

What was sequenced was central memory CD4+ T cells from blood. These receptors were collected from a man younger than 40 with type 1 diabetes.

The chain is built from TRBV5-1 and TRBJ2-7, with TRBD1 identical over 8 bases. Germline assignment: CDR1 SGHRS and CDR2 YFSETQ. The CDR3 runs 14 residues. The V segment lost 6 bases and the J segment 7 bases; nucleotides outside the gene matches: 12. The CDR3 reads CASTWGPTGVEQYF. The CDR3, as DNA: TGCGCCAGCACCTGGGGCCCGACAGGGGTAGAGCAGTACTTC.

A few counts support this clone. V usage is TRBV18 and J usage is TRBJ1-2, with D possibly TRBD1 on 6 matching bases. V was shortened by 3 bases and J by 6 bases, with 11 bases between the two germline ends. From germline, CDR1 is KGHSH and CDR2 LQKENI. This CDR3 is 13 amino acids long. This CDR3 reads CASSPRGADGYTF. Written as DNA, the CDR3 is TGTGCCAGCTCACCCCGGGGGGCGGATGGCTACACCTTC. The variable domain in full, completed from reference TRBV18 and TRBJ1-2, reads NAGVMQNPRHLVRRRGQEARLRCSPMKGHSHVYWYRQLPEEGLKFMVYLQKENIIDESGMPKERFSAEFPKEGPSILRIQQVVRGDSAAYFCASSPRGADGYTFGSGTRLTVV.

The rearrangement joins TRBV2 to TRBJ1-1; 7 bases are shared with TRBD1. Germline V gene lookup returns CDR1 SNHLY and CDR2 FYNNEI. This CDR3 comprises 16 residues. V lost 2 bases to trimming and J lost 2 bases; unmatched junction nucleotides: 8. CDR3 region: CASSERGQSYNTEAFF. The CDR3 DNA reads TGTGCCAGCAGTGAAAGGGGACAGTCATATAACACTGAAGCTTTCTTT.

This clone has a handful of counts. This chain uses TRBV5-4 with TRBJ2-1, with 13 bases matching TRBD2. The trim removed 4 bases at V and 9 bases at J, leaving 10 bases unmatched. The CDR3 length is 16 residues. The germline V gene has CDR1 SGHNT and CDR2 YYREEE (reference sequence). The CDR3 spells CASSPLTSGRPTEQFF. As DNA, the CDR3 is TGTGCCAGCAGCCCCCTGACTAGCGGGAGGCCCACTGAGCAGTTCTTC.

In this sample, this clone turned up a few times. The chain has TRBV13 and TRBJ2-7; D is perhaps TRBD1 (5 bases). Looked up from germline, CDR1 is PRHDT and CDR2 is FYEKMQ (reference sequence). The germline V and J ends were trimmed by 5 bases and 0 bases, with 14 bases remaining between them. CDR3 length: 15 residues. The CDR3 nucleotides read TGTGCCAGCAGCCTCCGACAGCTAGACTCCTACGAGCAGTACTTC. This sequence encodes CASSLRQLDSYEQYF.

This clone was counted only a few times. The chain recombines TRBV18 with TRBJ2-3, with a weak D call TRBD1 (6 bases). V gave up 4 bases and J gave up 1 base, with 12 bases separating them. Looked up from germline, CDR1 is KGHSH and CDR2 is LQKENI. This CDR3 contains 15 residues. The CDR3 loop reads CASSRYRAGTDTQYF. Here the CDR3 DNA reads TGTGCCAGCTCACGATACAGGGCGGGCACAGATACGCAGTATTTT. The complete variable domain, with remaining parts taken from reference TRBV18 and TRBJ2-3, reads NAGVMQNPRHLVRRRGQEARLRCSPMKGHSHVYWYRQLPEEGLKFMVYLQKENIIDESGMPKERFSAEFPKEGPSILRIQQVVRGDSAAYFCASSRYRAGTDTQYFGPGTRLTVL.

This clone was counted only a few times. This sequence joins TRBV5-4 and TRBJ2-7; TRBD2 might be the D (6 bases). Germline lookup yields CDR1 SGHNT and CDR2 YYREEE (reference sequence). V shed 7 bases and J shed 0 bases, with 14 bases lying between them. This CDR3 region has 14 residues. CDR3 in DNA: TGTGCCAGCGGAATAGCGGAGAGCTCCTACGAGCAGTACTTC. It is translated as CASGIAESSYEQYF.

The CDR3 reads CASSSTSGGAYNEQFF. The CDR3 bases are TGTGCCAGCAGCAGTACTAGCGGGGGGGCTTACAATGAGCAGTTCTTC. This chain links TRBV5-6 with TRBJ2-1; 13 nucleotides align to TRBD2. V dropped 4 bases and J dropped 4; count of bases not matched to a gene: 5. There are 16 residues in the CDR3. Germline assignment: CDR1 SGHDT and CDR2 YYEEEE.

This sequence joins TRBV29-1 and TRBJ2-2; maybe TRBD1 (5 bases). The CDR3 contains 14 residues. V was shortened by 7 bases and J by 1 base, with 13 bases between the two germline ends. Germline assignment: CDR1 SQVTM and CDR2 ANQGSEA. CDR3 sequence (DNA): TGCAGCGCGTCCCGGACAAGGAACACCGGGGAGCTGTTTTTT. It yields the protein CSASRTRNTGELFF.

This chain uses TRBV5-1 with TRBJ2-3; TRBD2 agrees at 9 bases. The CDR3 totals 14 residues. From germline, CDR1 is SGHRS and CDR2 YFSETQ. Losses at the gene ends were 5 bases for V and 4 bases for J; bases not matched to a gene: 5. In DNA, the CDR3 is TGCGCCAGCAGGGTTAGCGGGAGCCCAGATACGCAGTATTTT. Amino acid sequence: CASRVSGSPDTQYF.

The J gene is TRBJ2-1, the V gene TRBV2; 9 bases fit TRBD2. The ends lost 1 base at V and 2 bases at J; junction bases unmatched: 3. The CDR3 sequence is 16 residues long. Germline V gene lookup returns CDR1 SNHLY and CDR2 FYNNEI. CDR3 loop: CASSEGGGRAYNEQFF. The CDR3 DNA reads as TGTGCCAGCAGTGAAGGGGGCGGGAGGGCCTACAATGAGCAGTTCTTC.

In its sample, this clone was seen a few times. The chain uses TRBV6-1 and TRBJ2-5, with 7 nucleotides matching TRBD2. This CDR3 comprises 13 residues. With V trimmed by 6 bases and J by 2 bases, 3 bases remained unmatched. Per germline, CDR1 MNHNS and CDR2 SASEGT. The CDR3 here is CASSGRTQETQYF. DNA of the CDR3: TGTGCCAGCAGCGGGAGGACACAAGAGACCCAGTACTTC.

This sequence joins TRBV7-6 and TRBJ2-7; TRBD1 matches 8 bases. With 5 bases clipped from V and 0 bases from J, the junction kept 6 bases outside the gene matches. This CDR3 comprises 15 residues. Germline CDR1 and CDR2: SGHVS and FNYEAQ. The CDR3 sequence is CASSVTGGSSYEQYF. CDR3 coding DNA: TGTGCCAGCAGCGTTACAGGGGGTTCCTCCTACGAGCAGTACTTC.

The chain carries TRBV7-9 and TRBJ2-5; 7 bases line up with TRBD2. There are 16 residues in the CDR3. J was trimmed by 5 bases and V by 0 bases; bases with no gene match: 9. The germline gives CDR1 SEHNR, CDR2 FQNEAQ (reference sequence). The CDR3 DNA follows: TGTGCCAGCAGCTTAGCTGGGCTAGCGGAATCGGAGACCCAGTACTTC. It codes for CASSLAGLAESETQYF.

This sequence joins TRBV11-3 and TRBJ2-1; the D is unclear. CDR1 is SGHNT and CDR2 is YENEEA in the germline V gene. There are 13 residues in the CDR3. V lost 2 bases and J lost 6, with 8 bases in between. DNA for the CDR3: TGTGCCAGCAGCTTATCCGATAGCAATGAGCAGTTCTTC. It encodes CASSLSDSNEQFF.

The CDR3 nucleotides read TGTGCCAGCAGTCTTCAGGGGTTAGGGCAGCCCCAGCATTTT. Translation: CASSLQGLGQPQHF. The V call is TRBV6-6, the J call TRBJ1-5, with D perhaps TRBD1 (6 bases). Germline V lookup: CDR1 MNHNY, CDR2 SVGAGI (reference sequence). V was shortened by 5 bases and J by 7 bases, with 15 bases between the two germline ends. There are 14 residues in the CDR3.

This chain joins TRBV7-2 and TRBJ2-7, with 9 bases identical to TRBD1. In germline, CDR1 is SGHTA, CDR2 FQGNSA. The CDR3 totals 14 residues. Trimming took 4 bases from V and 5 from J; bases not matched to a gene: 6. DNA of the CDR3: TGTGCCAGCAGCTCCGGACAGGGGACACACGAGCAGTACTTC. It translates to CASSSGQGTHEQYF. The full variable domain, rest sourced from reference TRBV7-2 and TRBJ2-7, is GAGVSQSPSNKVTEKGKDVELRCDPISGHTALYWYRQSLGQGLEFLIYFQGNSAPDKSGLPSDRFSAERTGGSVSTLTIQRTQQEDSAVYLCASSSGQGTHEQYFGPGTRLTVT.

A few counts support this clone. The rearrangement links TRBV7-8 to TRBJ2-3; 9 nucleotides line up with TRBD2. The germline gives CDR1 SGHVS, CDR2 FQNEAQ. V shed 5 bases, J shed 2 bases, and the junction held 8 bases outside the gene matches. This CDR3 comprises 16 residues. This CDR3 is CASSRRLAADTDTQYF. The CDR3 coding sequence is TGTGCCAGCAGCCGTCGACTAGCGGCGGACACAGATACGCAGTATTTT.

This sequence joins TRBV7-9 and TRBJ1-1, with 8 bases identical to TRBD1. This CDR3 comprises 16 residues. Germline CDR1 SEHNR, CDR2 FQNEAQ (reference sequence). Trimming at V came to 4 bases and at J to 1 base, leaving 8 bases not matched to a gene. The CDR3 region is CASSSPPGQANTEAFF. Here the CDR3 DNA reads TGTGCCAGCAGCTCACCCCCGGGACAGGCGAACACTGAAGCTTTCTTT.